These 24 T cell receptor beta chains were all obtained from the same sample, sequenced in a study of control samples from healthy donors and cancer patients (dated by TCRdb to 2020 to 2021). The receptor library was made with the immunoSEQ multiplex PCR assay. Drawn from immuneACCESS, this table holds only the in-frame rearrangements with V and J called that TCRdb kept. Clones are partly lost; checked studies trace under half to an unresolved V gene and leave the rest unexplained. Present in this sample are some 130,000 clones, roughly 92% of which were seen just once. Approximately 6% of the sample belongs to the ten largest clones. The sample was blood. These receptors were obtained from a man between 18 and 29 years old in good health.

About this clone itself: The same CDR3 also results from other DNA sequences found in this sample. This rearrangement joins TRBV24-1 to TRBJ2-6; 9 bases match TRBD2. Per the germline V gene, CDR1 is KGHDR and CDR2 is SFDVKD. This CDR3 is 21 amino acids long. V gave up 2 bases and J gave up 0 bases; unmatched junction bases: 13. CDR3 region: CATSDCRGSGGRSSGANVLTF. The CDR3 nucleotides read TGTGCCACCAGTGATTGCCGAGGTAGCGGGGGTCGAAGCTCTGGGGCCAACGTCCTGACTTTC.

V and J are TRBV9 and TRBJ2-3; 10 bases agree with TRBD2. Looked up from germline, CDR1 is SGDLS and CDR2 is YYNGEE. Trimming took 4 bases from V and 5 from J; bases not matched to a gene: 1. The length of the CDR3 is 13 residues. The CDR3 spells CASSSSGGDTQYF. CDR3 in DNA: TGTGCCAGCAGCTCTAGCGGGGGAGATACGCAGTATTTT. The full variable domain, in which reference TRBV9 and TRBJ2-3 provide the parts outside the CDR3, is DSGVTQTPKHLITATGQRVTLRCSPRSGDLSVYWYQQSLDQGLQFLIQYYNGEERAKGNILERFSAQQFPDLHSELNLSSLELGDSALYFCASSSSGGDTQYFGPGTRLTVL.

The chain joins TRBV27 to TRBJ1-1; D gene unclear. Looked up from germline, CDR1 is MNHEY and CDR2 is SMNVEV (reference sequence). This CDR3 has 13 residues. The V and J ends lost 0 bases and 4 bases respectively, with 6 bases between them. The DNA of the CDR3 is TGTGCCAGCAGTTTATCTGGGAGCACTGAAGCTTTCTTT. This translates into CASSLSGSTEAFF.

The rearrangement links TRBV11-2 to TRBJ1-3; TRBD1 is a possible D gene (6 bases). Trimming pared 5 bases from V and 0 bases from J, leaving 17 bases between. Germline loops: CDR1 SGHAT, CDR2 FQNNGV. The CDR3 length is 17 residues. CDR3 sequence (DNA): TGTGCCAGCAGCCTTCGACAGGTATTAAGCTCTGGAAACACCATATATTTT. Protein: CASSLRQVLSSGNTIYF.

The CDR3 DNA reads as TGCGCCAGCAGCTTGGGCTTGGACACTATCTATGGCTACACCTTC. Its translation: CASSLGLDTIYGYTF. The chain is built from TRBV5-1 and TRBJ1-2; possibly TRBD1 for D (5 bases). Germline-derived CDR1 and CDR2 are SGHRS and YFSETQ. The CDR3 contains 15 residues. The V gene lost 0 bases and the J gene lost 4 bases, with 13 bases spanning the gap. The entire variable domain, with the rest obtained from reference TRBV5-1 and TRBJ1-2, is as follows: KAGVTQTPRYLIKTRGQQVTLSCSPISGHRSVSWYQQTPGQGLQFLFEYFSETQRNKGNFPGRFSGRQFSNSRSEMNVSTLELGDSALYLCASSLGLDTIYGYTFGSGTRLTVV.

The chain has TRBV6-1 and TRBJ1-6; tentatively, D is TRBD1 (6 bases). Germline V lookup: CDR1 MNHNS, CDR2 SASEGT. Trimming pared 3 bases from V and 0 bases from J, leaving 12 bases between. There are 17 residues in the CDR3. The CDR3 spells CASSDWRGASYNSPLHF. DNA of the CDR3: TGTGCCAGCAGTGATTGGCGGGGGGCCTCCTATAATTCACCCCTCCACTTT.

The chain has TRBV7-2 and TRBJ1-6; TRBD1 aligns across 9 bases. The CDR3 has 15 amino acids. Trimming at V came to 2 bases and at J to 9 bases, leaving 5 bases not matched to a gene. CDR1 SGHTA and CDR2 FQGNSA come from the germline V gene. CDR3 coding DNA: TGTGCCAGCAGCTTATTTGGACAGGGGAGTTCACCCCTCCACTTT. Translation gives CASSLFGQGSSPLHF.

The V and J genes are TRBV7-3 and TRBJ2-2; TRBD1 aligns across 8 bases. The CDR3 contains 17 residues. Germline V gene lookup returns CDR1 SGHTA and CDR2 FQGTGA. V was clipped by 5 bases and J by 2 bases; unmatched bases: 10. The CDR3 region has the DNA TGTGCCAGCAGCGCAACCCCGGGACAGGCAAACACCGGGGAGCTGTTTTTT. It encodes CASSATPGQANTGELFF. Drawing the rest from reference TRBV7-3 and TRBJ2-2, the complete variable domain is GAGVSQTPSNKVTEKGKYVELRCDPISGHTALYWYRQSLGQGPEFLIYFQGTGAADDSGLPNDRFFAVRPEGSVSTLKIQRTERGDSAVYLCASSATPGQANTGELFFGEGSRLTVL.

This chain connects TRBV30 to TRBJ1-2; D gene uncertain. The CDR3 consists of 13 residues. Trimming left V 0 bases short and J 0 bases short, with 5 bases between. Per germline, CDR1 GTSNPN and CDR2 SVGIG (reference sequence). CDR3 coding DNA: TGTGCCTGGAGTGTTTGGGCTAACTATGGCTACACCTTC. Amino acid sequence: CAWSVWANYGYTF.

The chain employs TRBV7-2 and TRBJ1-2; D is unresolved. V was cut by 1 base and J by 2 bases, with 23 bases left in between. The CDR3 consists of 19 residues. Germline CDR1 reads SGHTA; CDR2 reads FQGNSA. Here the CDR3 DNA reads TGTGCCAGCAGCTTAGAGTGGAGTATGTCAGGCTACGGAAACTATGGCTACACCTTC. It codes for CASSLEWSMSGYGNYGYTF. The full variable domain, in which reference TRBV7-2 and TRBJ1-2 provide the parts outside the CDR3, is GAGVSQSPSNKVTEKGKDVELRCDPISGHTALYWYRQSLGQGLEFLIYFQGNSAPDKSGLPSDRFSAERTGGSVSTLTIQRTQQEDSAVYLCASSLEWSMSGYGNYGYTFGSGTRLTVV.

This clone appeared a single time. J is TRBJ1-2 and V is TRBV27, with TRBD1 as a possible D gene (6 bases). The germline gives CDR1 MNHEY, CDR2 SMNVEV (reference sequence). This CDR3 contains 15 residues. Trimming removed 4 bases at V and 4 bases at J, with 16 bases between. DNA for the CDR3: TGTGCCAGCAGTTCTGCAGGGGAGGGATCCTATGGCTACACCTTC. It yields the protein CASSSAGEGSYGYTF.

The J gene is TRBJ1-6, the V gene TRBV6-5; D unclear. V gave up 8 bases and J gave up 2 bases, with 10 bases separating them. Germline CDR1 and CDR2: MNHEY and SVGAGI. The CDR3 has 14 residues. The chain's CDR3 is CASLTMAYNSPLHF. As DNA, the CDR3 is TGTGCCAGCCTAACGATGGCCTATAATTCACCCCTCCACTTT.

The CDR3 DNA reads as TGTGCCAGCAGCTCAAATGATTATGAAGCTTTCTTT. Protein: CASSSNDYEAFF. The V call is TRBV11-2, the J call TRBJ1-1, with no clear D. V was shortened by 4 bases and J by 7 bases, with 10 bases between the two germline ends. Germline-derived CDR1 and CDR2 are SGHAT and FQNNGV. There are 12 residues in the CDR3.

This clone was seen only once. The genes are TRBV7-2 and TRBJ2-7; the match to TRBD2 covers 8 bases. V dropped 5 bases and J dropped 2; count of bases not matched to a gene: 8. Germline CDR1 is SGHTA and CDR2 is FQGNSA. This CDR3 has 15 amino acids. For the CDR3, the DNA is TGTGCCAGCAGCACCCCAGCGGGGGCTGCCTACGAGCAGTACTTC. Its translation: CASSTPAGAAYEQYF.

This sequence joins TRBV2 and TRBJ2-7; TRBD2 agrees at 7 bases. The CDR3 contains 13 residues. The germline gives CDR1 SNHLY, CDR2 FYNNEI. Trimming took 9 bases from V and 3 from J; bases not matched to a gene: 8. The CDR3 DNA sequence: TGTGCCAGGAGACTAGCATCAAGCTACGAGCAGTACTTC. This translates into CARRLASSYEQYF.

As for this clone: Mismatch with germline at one junction end may stem from a read error. CDR3 loop: CARSRDSYGYTF. In DNA, the CDR3 is TGTGCCAGGAGCCGGGACAGCTATGGCTACACCTTC. This chain uses TRBV4-2 with TRBJ1-2, with 7 bases aligning to TRBD1. The CDR3 runs 12 residues. The germline V gene encodes CDR1 LGHNA and CDR2 YNFKEQ.

The rearrangement links TRBV19 to TRBJ2-3, with 10 positions matching TRBD2. The junction had 8 bases not matched to a gene; V was cut back by 7 bases and J by 4 bases. This CDR3 contains 15 residues. CDR1 and CDR2 from the germline V gene are LNHDA and SQIVND (reference sequence). DNA of the CDR3: TGTGCCAGTAAATCTAGCGGGAGAGCGTCAGATACGCAGTATTTT. Its translation is CASKSSGRASDTQYF. The full variable domain, rest sourced from reference TRBV19 and TRBJ2-3, is DGGITQSPKYLFRKEGQNVTLSCEQNLNHDAMYWYRQDPGQGLRLIYYSQIVNDFQKGDIAEGYSVSREKKESFPLTVTSAQKNPTAFYLCASKSSGRASDTQYFGPGTRLTVL.

The V gene is TRBV27, the J gene TRBJ1-6, with 8 bases matching TRBD1. CDR3 length: 16 residues. V was clipped by 6 bases and J by 7 bases; unmatched bases: 11. Germline assignment: CDR1 MNHEY and CDR2 SMNVEV (reference sequence). The CDR3 region has the DNA TGTGCCAGCAGACCGCAATGGACAGGGACAAATTCACCCCTCCACTTT. This encodes CASRPQWTGTNSPLHF.

The chain is built from TRBV5-4 and TRBJ1-2, with 7 bases that match TRBD1. The CDR3 length is 15 residues. The germline V gene encodes CDR1 SGHNT and CDR2 YYREEE (reference sequence). The junction had 10 bases not matched to a gene; V was cut back by 4 bases and J by 4 bases. CDR3 loop: CASSHIYRGSYGYTF. CDR3 sequence (DNA): TGTGCCAGCAGCCACATCTACAGGGGATCCTATGGCTACACCTTC.

The chain carries TRBV5-6 and TRBJ1-1, with TRBD1 as a possible D gene (5 bases). Trimming took off 6 bases at V and 8 bases at J, with 11 bases between the two ends. Germline V CDR1 and CDR2: SGHDT, YYEEEE. The length of the CDR3 is 11 residues. CDR3 loop: CASIWGLEAFF. In DNA form, the CDR3 reads TGTGCCAGCATCTGGGGACTCGAAGCTTTCTTT. Full variable domain (rest looked up from reference TRBV5-6 and TRBJ1-1): DAGVTQSPTHLIKTRGQQVTLRCSPKSGHDTVSWYQQALGQGPQFIFQYYEEEERQRGNFPDRFSGHQFPNYSSELNVNALLLGDSALYLCASIWGLEAFFGQGTRLTVV.

This clone was seen only once. The chain recombines TRBV30 with TRBJ2-5; D perhaps matches TRBD1 (5 bases). This CDR3 spans 12 amino acids. The germline CDR1 and CDR2 sequences are GTSNPN and SVGIG (reference sequence). With 3 bases removed from V and 2 bases from J, the gap between germline ends came to 7 bases. This CDR3 is CAWRQVQETQYF. DNA of the CDR3: TGTGCCTGGAGACAGGTACAAGAGACCCAGTACTTC.

The CDR3 protein is CASSLSGNYGYTF. The CDR3 DNA reads as TGTGCCAGCAGTTTATCAGGGAACTATGGCTACACCTTC. V usage is TRBV28 and J usage is TRBJ1-2, with D possibly being TRBD1 (5 bases). The V and J ends lost 1 base and 2 bases respectively, with 5 bases between them. Germline CDR1 and CDR2: MDHEN and SYDVKM. This CDR3 is 13 amino acids long.

The chain is built from TRBV9 and TRBJ2-1; 7 nucleotides agree with TRBD2. V shed 4 bases and J 8 bases; nucleotides not matched to a gene: 9. Germline V gives CDR1 SGDLS, CDR2 YYNGEE. The CDR3 runs to 14 residues. The CDR3 region has the DNA TGTGCCAGCAGCAGGGAGGGAAGGGTGGATGAGCAGTTCTTC. It yields the protein CASSREGRVDEQFF.

This chain links TRBV30 with TRBJ1-1, with D unclear. CDR3 length equals 12 residues. Trimming removed 1 base from V and 0 bases from J, with 3 bases in between. Germline V CDR1 and CDR2: GTSNPN, SVGIG (reference sequence). This CDR3 reads CAWSEMNTEAFF. Here the CDR3 DNA reads TGTGCCTGGAGTGAAATGAACACTGAAGCTTTCTTT. The full variable domain, completed using reference TRBV30 and TRBJ1-1, is SQTIHQWPATLVQPVGSPLSLECTVEGTSNPNLYWYRQAAGRGLQLLFYSVGIGQISSEVPQNLSASRPQDRQFILSSKKLLLSDSGFYLCAWSEMNTEAFFGQGTRLTVV.